A selection of T cell receptor beta chains follows, all from one sample in a study of T cell responses to AZD1222 COVID-19 vaccine. Some clones are missing from TCRdb's copy, which holds only in-frame ones; the method was immunoSEQ multiplex PCR. The top ten clones hold more than 8% of a sample with approximately 70,000 clones, 70% to 90% of them seen once. The sequencing used peripheral blood, collected 28 days after the second dose of the MenACWY control vaccine. The receptors derive from an adult who received the MenACWY meningococcal vaccine as a control. Both conserved end residues are part of each CDR3. A D gene is named only where the DNA matches it firmly. The size entry is marked missing in some rows and otherwise reads once, few, many or a size class.

J gene: TRBJ1-4; D gene: .; clone size: once; V gene: TRBV25-1; CDR3 DNA: TGTGCCAGCAGTGATCGGGGGGCCGGTAATGAAAAACTGTTTTTT; CDR3 protein: CASSDRGAGNEKLFF
J gene: TRBJ2-5; D gene: .; clone size: .; V gene: TRBV6-1; CDR3 DNA: TGTGCCAGCAGTCCCCCATCGGGGGAAGAGACCCAGTACTTC; CDR3 protein: CASSPPSGEETQYF
J gene: TRBJ2-7; D gene: TRBD1; clone size: .; V gene: TRBV19; CDR3 DNA: TGTGCCAGTAGTATCAGGGCGTCCGGGACAGGGGAAGCCGAGCAGTACTTC; CDR3 protein: CASSIRASGTGEAEQYF
J gene: TRBJ1-4; D gene: .; clone size: .; V gene: TRBV5-6; CDR3 DNA: TGTGCCAGCAGCCCGGACATAGTAGGAGAAAAACTGTTTTTT; CDR3 protein: CASSPDIVGEKLFF
J gene: TRBJ2-7; D gene: .; clone size: .; V gene: TRBV2; CDR3 DNA: TGTGCCAGCAGGGCCGCGGAGCCCTACGAGCAGTACTTC; CDR3 protein: CASRAAEPYEQYF
J gene: TRBJ1-5; D gene: .; clone size: .; V gene: TRBV6-6; CDR3 DNA: TGTGCCAGCAGCCCCTATGGGGGCGCGGGCAATCAGCCCCAGCATTTT; CDR3 protein: CASSPYGGAGNQPQHF
J gene: TRBJ1-6; D gene: TRBD1; clone size: .; V gene: TRBV5-8; CDR3 DNA: TGTGCCAGCAGTTTTCCGACAGGGGGCATTAATTCACCCCTCCACTTT; CDR3 protein: CASSFPTGGINSPLHF
J gene: TRBJ1-5; D gene: .; clone size: once; V gene: TRBV30; CDR3 DNA: TGTGCCTGGAGAGGGGGATACGGTCAGCCCCAGCATTTT; CDR3 protein: CAWRGGYGQPQHF
J gene: TRBJ2-2; D gene: .; clone size: .; V gene: TRBV2; CDR3 DNA: TGTGCCAGCGAAGGGACGGGCAGAAACACCGGGGAGCTGTTTTTT; CDR3 protein: CASEGTGRNTGELFF
J gene: TRBJ2-5; D gene: .; clone size: .; V gene: TRBV30; CDR3 DNA: TGTGCCTGGAAGCCCCCGGGGCCCCAAGAGACCCAGTACTTC; CDR3 protein: CAWKPPGPQETQYF
J gene: TRBJ1-6; D gene: .; clone size: .; V gene: TRBV7-2; CDR3 DNA: TGTGCCAGCAGCTTAGAACGGGGGGGGAATTCACCCCTCCACTTT; CDR3 protein: CASSLERGGNSPLHF
J gene: TRBJ1-3; D gene: .; clone size: few; V gene: TRBV28; CDR3 DNA: TGTGCCAGCAGGCCACAGCAGCTTGGAAACACCATATATTTT; CDR3 protein: CASRPQQLGNTIYF
J gene: TRBJ2-7; D gene: .; clone size: .; V gene: TRBV28; CDR3 DNA: TGTGCCAGCAGTTCGGAAGGGTCGTACGAGCAGTACTTC; CDR3 protein: CASSSEGSYEQYF
J gene: TRBJ1-1; D gene: TRBD1; clone size: .; V gene: TRBV10-3; CDR3 DNA: TGTGCCACCGGGACAGGGGGCAGGGAGACTGAAGCTTTCTTT; CDR3 protein: CATGTGGRETEAFF
J gene: TRBJ2-7; D gene: .; clone size: .; V gene: TRBV7-9; CDR3 DNA: TGTGCCAGCAGCTTAGGGACCCAGGACGGGATCTACGAGCAGTACTTC; CDR3 protein: CASSLGTQDGIYEQYF
J gene: TRBJ1-1; D gene: .; clone size: .; V gene: TRBV5-4; CDR3 DNA: TGTGCCAGCAGCCAGACTGCTAACACTGAAGCTTTCTTT; CDR3 protein: CASSQTANTEAFF
J gene: TRBJ1-1; D gene: TRBD1; clone size: once; V gene: TRBV14; CDR3 DNA: TGTGCCAGCAGCCTTCGGACAGGGAACACTGAAGCTTTCTTT; CDR3 protein: CASSLRTGNTEAFF
J gene: TRBJ1-1; D gene: TRBD1; clone size: few; V gene: TRBV29-1; CDR3 DNA: TGCAGCGTTGAACCAGGGGGCTTCGAAGCTTTCTTT; CDR3 protein: CSVEPGGFEAFF
J gene: TRBJ1-4; D gene: .; clone size: .; V gene: TRBV6-5; CDR3 DNA: TGTGCCAGCAGGGTGCCGGGCGCAACTAATGAAAAACTGTTTTTT; CDR3 protein: CASRVPGATNEKLFF
J gene: TRBJ2-5; D gene: .; clone size: .; V gene: TRBV28; CDR3 DNA: TGTGCCAGCAGTACATACCCTATAGGCCAAGAGACCCAGTACTTC; CDR3 protein: CASSTYPIGQETQYF
J gene: TRBJ1-1; D gene: .; clone size: .; V gene: TRBV4-1; CDR3 DNA: TGCGCCAGCAGCCAGGGAGGATACTCGAAGGACACTGAAGCTTTCTTT; CDR3 protein: CASSQGGYSKDTEAFF
J gene: TRBJ2-7; D gene: .; clone size: .; V gene: TRBV11-1; CDR3 DNA: TGTGCCAGCAGATTAGACAGGAACTCCTACGAGCAGTACTTC; CDR3 protein: CASRLDRNSYEQYF
J gene: TRBJ1-1; D gene: .; clone size: .; V gene: TRBV28; CDR3 DNA: TGTGCCAGCAGTTTAGGGGACCACGATGCTTTCTTT; CDR3 protein: CASSLGDHDAFF
J gene: TRBJ2-2; D gene: .; clone size: .; V gene: TRBV7-2; CDR3 DNA: TGTGCCAGCAGACGTGGAGGTGACGGCGGGGAGCTGTTTTTT; CDR3 protein: CASRRGGDGGELFF
J gene: TRBJ1-1; D gene: TRBD1; clone size: .; V gene: TRBV5-4; CDR3 DNA: TGTGCCAGCAGCTTGCCTGACAGGGGGACTGAAGCTTTCTTT; CDR3 protein: CASSLPDRGTEAFF
J gene: TRBJ2-5; D gene: TRBD2; clone size: few; V gene: TRBV6-1; CDR3 DNA: TGTGCCAGCAGTGATGCCCCTAGCGGGGGCCAAGAGACCCAGTACTTC; CDR3 protein: CASSDAPSGGQETQYF
J gene: TRBJ1-1; D gene: .; clone size: .; V gene: TRBV18; CDR3 DNA: TGTGCCAGCTCACCGACCACTCTACGGACAGCCGGAGCTGAAGCTTTCTTT; CDR3 protein: CASSPTTLRTAGAEAFF
J gene: TRBJ1-1; D gene: .; clone size: .; V gene: TRBV6-2/TRBV6-3; CDR3 DNA: TGTGCCAGCAGTTATGGGGGAGGAACTGAAGCTTTCTTT; CDR3 protein: CASSYGGGTEAFF
J gene: TRBJ1-3; D gene: .; clone size: .; V gene: TRBV18; CDR3 DNA: TGTGCCAGCTCACCGGACACCCGCTCTGGAAACACCATATATTTT; CDR3 protein: CASSPDTRSGNTIYF
J gene: TRBJ1-2; D gene: .; clone size: .; V gene: TRBV11-2; CDR3 DNA: TGTGCCAGCAGCTTAGATCTCTATGGCTACACCTTC; CDR3 protein: CASSLDLYGYTF
J gene: TRBJ1-2; D gene: TRBD1; clone size: .; V gene: TRBV7-2; CDR3 DNA: TGTGCCAGCAGCTTAGAGGGACAGGGGGTTCGATTAACCTATGGCTACACCTTC; CDR3 protein: CASSLEGQGVRLTYGYTF
J gene: TRBJ1-1; D gene: .; clone size: .; V gene: TRBV4-1; CDR3 DNA: TGCGCCAGCATCGGAAGGATAGGAGCTTTCTTT; CDR3 protein: CASIGRIGAFF
J gene: TRBJ2-2; D gene: .; clone size: .; V gene: TRBV5-1; CDR3 DNA: TGCGCCAGCAGCGTTCGGTTAGGTGGCACCGGGGAGCTGTTTTTT; CDR3 protein: CASSVRLGGTGELFF
J gene: TRBJ1-1; D gene: .; clone size: .; V gene: TRBV3-1/TRBV3-2; CDR3 DNA: TGTGCCAGCAGCCAACAAGGACAGCAGAACACTGAAGCTTTCTTT; CDR3 protein: CASSQQGQQNTEAFF
J gene: TRBJ1-3; D gene: .; clone size: .; V gene: TRBV4-3; CDR3 DNA: TGCGCCAGCAGCCAAGAGGCTCCACAGAGCTCTGGAAACACCATATATTTT; CDR3 protein: CASSQEAPQSSGNTIYF
J gene: TRBJ1-5; D gene: .; clone size: .; V gene: TRBV5-4; CDR3 DNA: TGTGCCACCACAATAGCCGGGGGCAATCAGCCCCAGCATTTT; CDR3 protein: CATTIAGGNQPQHF
J gene: TRBJ2-7; D gene: .; clone size: .; V gene: TRBV2; CDR3 DNA: TGTGCCAGCAGCGGGACACAGTACGAGCAGTACTTC; CDR3 protein: CASSGTQYEQYF
J gene: TRBJ1-1; D gene: .; clone size: medium-sized; V gene: TRBV13; CDR3 DNA: TGTGCCAGCAGCCACGGGGACACTGAAGCTTTCTTT; CDR3 protein: CASSHGDTEAFF